Presented here are 14 T cell receptor beta chains from one specimen sequenced in a study of T-cell memory formation after mild COVID-19. TCRdb itself ran the 5' RACE reads through MiXCR, one entry per CDR3 protein. The data show 350,000 or so distinct CDR3 sequences, roughly 13% seen once. The sample taken for sequencing was PBMCs or a T cell subset sorted from them (not recorded which). All receptors derive from a man aged 18 to 30 who had mild COVID-19 (a few samples of this study predate the infection). Cell type and time point are not known.

The V and J genes are TRBV7-8 and TRBJ1-4; a weak D match, TRBD1 (5 bases). Deletions cut 5 bases from V and 8 bases from J, with 24 bases between. The CDR3 is 17 amino acids. Looked up from germline, CDR1 is SGHVS and CDR2 is FQNEAQ. CDR3 region: CASSQGLMRAAREKLFF. The CDR3 DNA reads TGTGCCAGCAGCCAGGGCCTGATGCGGGCCGCGAGGGAAAAACTGTTTTTT.

J is TRBJ2-7 and V is TRBV27; 11 bases align to TRBD1. Per the germline V gene, CDR1 is MNHEY and CDR2 is SMNVEV (reference sequence). Unmatched junction bases numbered 5, after V lost 5 bases and J lost 5 bases. The CDR3 sequence is 14 residues long. Here the CDR3 reads CASSTGTGGDEQYF. The CDR3 bases are TGTGCCAGCAGTACCGGGACAGGGGGAGACGAGCAGTACTTC.

In DNA, the CDR3 is TGTGCCAGCAGTTTAATTGAGAGGTGGGACAGGGCCGCTGAAGCTTTCTTT. Translated: CASSLIERWDRAAEAFF. This sequence joins TRBV27 and TRBJ1-1, with 9 bases lining up with TRBD1. The CDR3 has 17 residues. Germline trimming cut 2 bases from V and 6 bases from J; bases unmatched to any gene: 13. The germline V gene has CDR1 MNHEY and CDR2 SMNVEV (reference sequence).

The V gene is TRBV11-2, the J gene TRBJ2-1; D not certain. CDR3 length: 14 amino acids. Per the germline V gene, CDR1 is SGHAT and CDR2 is FQNNGV. V lost 1 base to trimming and J lost 5 bases, with 9 bases between them. The CDR3 protein is CASSLGSANNEQFF. DNA of the CDR3: TGTGCCAGCAGCTTAGGGAGCGCCAACAATGAGCAGTTCTTC.

This clonotype was observed a few times. CDR3: CASSRGTSGGETQYF. The CDR3 DNA follows: TGCGCCAGCAGCCGCGGGACTAGCGGGGGTGAGACCCAGTACTTC. The rearrangement joins TRBV5-1 to TRBJ2-5, with TRBD2 matching over 14 bases. In germline, CDR1 is SGHRS, CDR2 YFSETQ. This CDR3 has 15 residues. The ends lost 4 bases at V and 5 bases at J; junction bases unmatched: 4.

The gene calls are TRBV15 and TRBJ1-5; the D is unclear. Trimming pared 1 base from V and 0 bases from J, leaving 16 bases between. CDR3 size: 18 residues. From germline, CDR1 is LNHNV and CDR2 YYDKDF (reference sequence). CDR3 residues: CATSRGGGITYSNQPQHF. The CDR3 DNA sequence: TGTGCCACCAGCAGAGGGGGAGGGATTACTTATAGCAATCAGCCCCAGCATTTT. The full variable domain, completed using reference TRBV15 and TRBJ1-5, is DAMVIQNPRYQVTQFGKPVTLSCSQTLNHNVMYWYQQKSSQAPKLLFHYYDKDFNNEADTPDNFQSRRPNTSFCFLDIRSPGLGDTAMYLCATSRGGGITYSNQPQHFGDGTRLSIL.

This clonotype was picked up one time. The rearrangement uses TRBV19 and TRBJ1-1; 7 bases agree with TRBD1. The junction had 10 bases not matched to a gene; V was cut back by 2 bases and J by 7 bases. Per germline, CDR1 LNHDA and CDR2 SQIVND (reference sequence). The CDR3 has 15 residues. The CDR3: CASSITPGGGVEAFF. In DNA, the CDR3 is TGTGCCAGTAGTATAACCCCAGGGGGAGGGGTTGAAGCTTTCTTT.

The chain couples TRBV5-1 to TRBJ2-3; 9 positions agree with TRBD1. The ends lost 0 bases at V and 3 bases at J; junction bases unmatched: 5. This CDR3 region has 16 residues. Per germline, CDR1 SGHRS and CDR2 YFSETQ. The CDR3 DNA reads TGCGCCAGCAGCTTGGGGAGAGGGACAGGGACAGATACGCAGTATTTT. This gives the protein CASSLGRGTGTDTQYF.

The J gene is TRBJ2-5, the V gene TRBV6-5; possible D gene TRBD1, 6 bases. The CDR3 has 13 residues. V dropped 6 bases and J dropped 2 bases, with 10 bases sitting between them. The germline V gene has CDR1 MNHEY and CDR2 SVGAGI. CDR3 protein: CASRLTGQETQYF. The DNA of the CDR3 is TGTGCCAGCAGGCTGACAGGTCAAGAGACCCAGTACTTC.

The V gene is TRBV9, the J gene TRBJ2-5, with D unresolved. This CDR3 region has 13 residues. Germline V gene sequence: CDR1 SGDLS, CDR2 YYNGEE. V lost 2 bases and J 6 bases, leaving 11 bases between the germline ends. The CDR3: CASSVSEAKTQYF. The CDR3 nucleotides are TGTGCCAGCAGCGTGTCGGAAGCCAAGACCCAGTACTTC. The variable domain in full, completed from reference TRBV9 and TRBJ2-5, reads DSGVTQTPKHLITATGQRVTLRCSPRSGDLSVYWYQQSLDQGLQFLIQYYNGEERAKGNILERFSAQQFPDLHSELNLSSLELGDSALYFCASSVSEAKTQYFGPGTRLLVL.

V gene TRBV6-2 or TRBV6-3 combines with J gene TRBJ2-2; no clear D. Per the germline V gene, CDR1 is MNHEY and CDR2 is SVGEGT. The CDR3 runs to 15 residues. The ends were cut back, 7 bases at V and 6 bases at J, with 18 bases in the middle. The CDR3 loop is CASNTEGSLSGELFF. Here the CDR3 DNA reads TGTGCCAGCAACACGGAAGGGTCGCTGTCCGGGGAGCTGTTTTTT.

The chain uses TRBV9 and TRBJ2-1; the D gene is possibly TRBD2 (6 bases). This CDR3 comprises 14 residues. CDR1 is SGDLS, CDR2 YYNGEE, per germline. The V gene lost 0 bases and the J gene lost 5 bases, with 9 bases spanning the gap. The CDR3 reads CASSVVGGHNEQFF. In nucleotides, the CDR3 is TGTGCCAGCAGCGTAGTGGGGGGACACAATGAGCAGTTCTTC.

The table lists this clonotype with a few counts. The chain employs TRBV7-2 and TRBJ1-2; D uncertain. This CDR3 spans 13 amino acids. Germline lookup yields CDR1 SGHTA and CDR2 FQGNSA. The V end lost 5 bases, the J end lost 5 bases, and 12 bases lay between the germline ends. The CDR3 nucleotides read TGTGCCAGCAGCCTGCAGACGGTTTATGGCTACACCTTC. This encodes CASSLQTVYGYTF.

This clonotype was counted only a few times. The V gene is TRBV9, the J gene TRBJ2-1; D is uncertain. From germline, CDR1 is SGDLS and CDR2 YYNGEE. This CDR3 has 12 amino acids. V shed 5 bases and J shed 4 bases, with 7 bases lying between them. CDR3 coding DNA: TGTGCCAGCAGTGCCCAGTACAATGAGCAGTTCTTC. Translation gives CASSAQYNEQFF.